These T cell receptor beta chains were read from a single sample in a study of Graves' ophthalmopathy and Graves' hyperthyroidism. A single record per CDR3 protein comes from TCRdb applying MiXCR to the multiplex PCR reads. Among 660,000 or so distinct CDR3 sequences listed, about two fifths were seen once. Sample: peripheral blood. Receptor source: an adult man with Graves' ophthalmopathy. The CDR3 runs from the conserved cysteine through the conserved F or W. The D gene is left open where the match is weak. A clone size is listed for some rows: how often the clone was seen (once, few, many), or a class if it is expanded.

14,TRBJ1-5,-,TRBV10-2,-,CASSQQDSNQPQHF,TGCGCCAGCAGTCAACAGGATAGCAATCAGCCCCAGCATTTT
16,TRBJ2-6,TRBD2,TRBV9,-,CASSVGTSGGANVLTF,TGTGCCAGCAGCGTAGGGACTAGCGGGGGGGCCAACGTCCTGACTTTC
16,TRBJ2-7,-,TRBV11-2,many,CASSLAPGTGTYEQYF,TGTGCCAGCAGCTTAGCCCCCGGGACGGGAACCTACGAGCAGTACTTC
14,TRBJ2-3,-,TRBV7-2,-,CASSQGHHTDTQYF,TGTGCCAGCAGCCAGGGACACCACACAGATACGCAGTATTTT
14,TRBJ2-7,-,TRBV10-3,many,CATIDGTGTYEQYF,TGTGCCACTATCGACGGGACCGGAACCTACGAGCAGTACTTC
15,TRBJ2-5,-,TRBV7-2,many,CASSLAMAAQETQYF,TGTGCCAGCAGCTTAGCGATGGCAGCCCAAGAGACCCAGTACTTC
13,TRBJ2-7,-,TRBV12-3/TRBV12-4,many,CASSSDRYYEQYF,TGTGCCAGCAGTTCGGACAGATACTACGAGCAGTACTTC
13,TRBJ2-5,-,TRBV2,many,CASSYSLQETQYF,TGTGCCAGCAGTTACAGCTTACAAGAGACCCAGTACTTC
12,TRBJ2-2,-,TRBV29-1,-,CSLDPGNGELFF,TGCAGCTTGGACCCCGGCAACGGGGAGCTGTTTTTT
14,TRBJ2-7,-,TRBV2,many,CASSGTGMNYEQYF,TGTGCCAGCAGTGGGACGGGAATGAACTACGAGCAGTACTTC
13,TRBJ1-1,TRBD1,TRBV29-1,-,CSVTGQGSTEAFF,TGCAGCGTGACGGGACAGGGCAGCACTGAAGCTTTCTTT
14,TRBJ2-2,TRBD1,TRBV19,-,CAGTGRVNTGELFF,TGTGCCGGGACAGGGCGCGTGAACACCGGGGAGCTGTTTTTT
14,TRBJ1-2,-,TRBV25-1,-,CASSATPGGNGYTF,TGTGCCAGCAGTGCTACCCCGGGGGGGAATGGCTACACCTTC
15,TRBJ1-1,-,TRBV7-9,many,CASRTEDRRNTEAFF,TGTGCCAGCAGGACCGAAGACAGGCGGAACACTGAAGCTTTCTTT
13,TRBJ1-5,-,TRBV20-1,many,CSARPTQGGPQHF,TGCAGTGCTAGGCCAACCCAGGGAGGGCCCCAGCATTTT
15,TRBJ2-3,TRBD1,TRBV20-1,once,CSARGQLASTDTQYF,TGCAGTGCTAGGGGACAGCTTGCTAGCACAGATACGCAGTATTTT
16,TRBJ1-3,-,TRBV9,many,CASSPRQDNSGNTIYF,TGTGCCAGCAGCCCACGACAGGATAACTCTGGAAACACCATATATTTT
15,TRBJ1-2,TRBD1,TRBV24-1,-,CATSETDRVPIGYTF,TGTGCCACCAGTGAGACGGACAGGGTTCCTATTGGCTACACCTTC
13,TRBJ1-5,-,TRBV11-2,many,CASSPMEYQPQHF,TGTGCCAGCAGCCCGATGGAGTATCAGCCCCAGCATTTT
15,TRBJ2-7,-,TRBV7-6,once,CASSRPTGFGGEQYF,TGTGCCAGCAGCCGACCCACAGGGTTTGGCGGTGAGCAGTACTTC
15,TRBJ1-1,-,TRBV9,many,CASSPRTSLFQGAFF,TGTGCCAGCAGCCCAAGGACATCACTTTTCCAGGGAGCTTTCTTT
16,TRBJ2-2,TRBD2,TRBV9,few,CASSVVAGGNTGELFF,TGTGCCAGCAGCGTAGTCGCGGGAGGGAACACCGGGGAGCTGTTTTTT
16,TRBJ1-1,-,TRBV15,-,CATSREPGQLGPEAFF,TGTGCCACCAGCAGAGAACCGGGACAACTAGGTCCTGAAGCTTTCTTT
17,TRBJ2-6,-,TRBV4-1,-,CASSPSGVRSGANVLTF,TGCGCCAGCAGCCCCTCAGGGGTCCGCTCTGGGGCCAACGTCCTGACTTTC
16,TRBJ2-7,TRBD2,TRBV10-3,-,CASSYVGGRVGYEQYF,TGTGCCAGCAGTTACGTCGGCGGGAGGGTCGGTTACGAGCAGTACTTC
15,TRBJ1-3,-,TRBV7-3,-,CASSYAGSSGNTIYF,TGTGCCAGCAGCTACGCCGGGAGCTCTGGAAACACCATATATTTT
17,TRBJ2-2,TRBD2,TRBV10-3,many,CAISTRLAAPNTGELFF,TGTGCCATCAGCACAAGACTAGCGGCCCCGAACACCGGGGAGCTGTTTTTT
14,TRBJ1-6,TRBD1,TRBV7-9,many,CASSSGTANSPLHF,TGTGCCAGCAGCTCCGGGACAGCAAATTCACCCCTCCACTTT
14,TRBJ2-2,-,TRBV5-1,few,CASSLGFGGGELFF,TGCGCCAGCAGCTTGGGTTTTGGCGGCGGGGAGCTGTTTTTT
13,TRBJ1-1,-,TRBV7-9,-,CAWAKGANTEAFF,TGTGCCTGGGCAAAAGGAGCCAACACTGAAGCTTTCTTT
14,TRBJ1-6,TRBD1,TRBV19,-,CASSDGQDGSPLHF,TGTGCCAGTAGCGATGGACAGGATGGTTCACCCCTCCACTTT
15,TRBJ1-4,TRBD1,TRBV9,few,CASSQAGQGNEKLFF,TGTGCCAGCAGCCAAGCGGGACAGGGAAACGAAAAACTGTTTTTT
12,TRBJ1-2,-,TRBV19,many,CASGAGVGGYTF,TGTGCCAGTGGCGCTGGGGTCGGTGGCTACACCTTC
15,TRBJ1-6,-,TRBV12-5,many,CASGKEAISHSPLHF,TGTGCTAGTGGTAAGGAAGCCATCTCGCATTCACCCCTCCACTTT
14,TRBJ1-1,-,TRBV15,-,CATSTSGRGTEAFF,TGTGCCACCAGCACCTCGGGACGGGGGACTGAAGCTTTCTTT
15,TRBJ2-5,TRBD2,TRBV10-3,-,CATGMEGGREETQYF,TGTGCCACCGGAATGGAGGGCGGGAGAGAAGAGACCCAGTACTTC
16,TRBJ2-7,TRBD1,TRBV19,-,CASSKNGRGHFYEQYF,TGTGCCAGTAGTAAGAACGGCAGGGGGCACTTCTACGAGCAGTACTTC
13,TRBJ1-2,-,TRBV4-1,many,CASSQVGQPLLTF,TGCGCCAGCAGCCAAGTGGGGCAGCCTCTACTTACCTTC
16,TRBJ1-4,-,TRBV20-1,many,CSASSGDHATNEKLFF,TGCAGTGCTAGTTCAGGGGACCACGCAACTAATGAAAAACTGTTTTTT
12,TRBJ2-5,-,TRBV2,few,CASKREVKTQYF,TGTGCCAGCAAAAGGGAGGTAAAGACCCAGTACTTC
10,TRBJ2-5,-,TRBV29-1,once,CSGRGETQYF,TGCAGCGGGCGGGGAGAGACCCAGTACTTC
15,TRBJ1-2,-,TRBV12-3/TRBV12-4,few,CASSLSAGTNYGYTF,TGTGCCAGCAGTTTATCGGCTGGAACTAACTATGGCTACACCTTC
13,TRBJ1-2,TRBD1,TRBV20-1,many,CSAWDRMNYGYTF,TGCAGTGCTTGGGACAGGATGAACTATGGCTACACCTTC
15,TRBJ1-2,-,TRBV3-1,-,CASSQGPTPGYGYTF,TGTGCCAGCAGCCAAGGGCCGACACCAGGCTATGGCTACACCTTC
12,TRBJ1-5,-,TRBV2,-,CASTAHNQPQHF,TGTGCCAGCACCGCACACAATCAGCCCCAGCATTTT
13,TRBJ2-7,TRBD2,TRBV9,-,CASSEGTSYEQYF,TGTGCCAGCAGCGAGGGGACTAGCTACGAGCAGTACTTC
20,TRBJ2-2,TRBD1,TRBV7-3,-,CASSLRIQLTDRGNTGELFF,TGTGCCAGCAGCTTAAGGATCCAATTAACAGACAGGGGGAACACCGGGGAGCTGTTTTTT
11,TRBJ1-1,TRBD1,TRBV10-3,-,CAKSTGLEAFF,TGTGCCAAATCGACAGGGCTAGAAGCTTTCTTT
15,TRBJ1-3,TRBD1,TRBV5-1,-,CASSLAGQSGNSIYF,TGCGCCAGCAGCTTGGCGGGACAGTCTGGAAACAGCATATATTTT
13,TRBJ1-2,-,TRBV5-1,many,CASSLGTNYGYTF,TGTGCCAGCAGTCTGGGGACTAACTATGGCTACACCTTC
14,TRBJ1-1,-,TRBV5-8,few,CASSLFYPGIGAFF,TGTGCCAGCAGCTTGTTTTATCCAGGGATCGGTGCTTTCTTT